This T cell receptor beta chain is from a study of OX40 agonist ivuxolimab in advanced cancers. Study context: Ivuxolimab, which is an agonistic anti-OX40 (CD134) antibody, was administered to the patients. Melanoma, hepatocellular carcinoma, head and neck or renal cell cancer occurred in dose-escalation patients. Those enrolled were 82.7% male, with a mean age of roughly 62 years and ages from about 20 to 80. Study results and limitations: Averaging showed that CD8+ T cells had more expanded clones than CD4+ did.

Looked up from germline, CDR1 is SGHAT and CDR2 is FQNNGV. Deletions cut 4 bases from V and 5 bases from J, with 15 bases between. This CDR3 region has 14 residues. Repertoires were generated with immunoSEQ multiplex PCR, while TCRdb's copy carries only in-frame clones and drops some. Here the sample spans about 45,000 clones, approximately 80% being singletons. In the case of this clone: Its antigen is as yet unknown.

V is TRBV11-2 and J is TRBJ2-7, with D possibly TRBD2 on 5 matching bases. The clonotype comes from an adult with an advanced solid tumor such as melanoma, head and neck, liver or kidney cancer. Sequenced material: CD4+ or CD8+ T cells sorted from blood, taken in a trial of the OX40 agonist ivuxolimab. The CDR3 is CASSCLACRHEQYF. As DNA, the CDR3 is TGTGCCAGCAGCTGTCTAGCATGCCGGCACGAGCAGTACTTC.